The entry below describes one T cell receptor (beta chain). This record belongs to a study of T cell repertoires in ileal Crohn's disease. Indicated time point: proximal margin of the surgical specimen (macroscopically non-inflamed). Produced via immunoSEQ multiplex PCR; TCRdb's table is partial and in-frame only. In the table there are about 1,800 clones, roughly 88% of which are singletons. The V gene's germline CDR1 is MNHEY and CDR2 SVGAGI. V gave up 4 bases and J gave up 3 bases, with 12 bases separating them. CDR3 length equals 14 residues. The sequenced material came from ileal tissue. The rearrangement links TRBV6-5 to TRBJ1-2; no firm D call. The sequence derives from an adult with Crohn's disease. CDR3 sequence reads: CASSLRTVHYGYTF. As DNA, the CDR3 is TGTGCCAGCAGTTTACGAACGGTTCACTATGGCTACACCTTC.